Here is one T cell receptor (beta chain) with its context. The CDR3 runs 16 residues. The germline CDR1 and CDR2 sequences are LNHDA and SQIVND (reference sequence). V lost 6 bases, J lost 1 base, and 7 bases stayed unmatched. This entry belongs to a study of control samples from healthy donors and cancer patients. TCRdb keeps only in-frame clones here, not all; method: immunoSEQ multiplex PCR. The repertoire consists of roughly 200,000 clones, with approximately 91% occurring once and the leading ten covering around 1.9%. Sample: blood. The V and J genes are TRBV19 and TRBJ1-5, with 9 bases matching TRBD1. The TCR comes from a man younger than 45 in good health. Here the CDR3 DNA reads TGTGCCAGTAGCCGACAGGGGGAAAAGAGCAATCAGCCCCAGCATTTT. Translation gives CASSRQGEKSNQPQHF.